This TCR beta chain was sequenced during a study of blood T cell repertoires in COVID-19. Study overall: T cells, B-cell-depleted T cells, or PBMCs supplied cDNA or gDNA.

TCRdb keeps only in-frame clones here, not all; method: immunoSEQ multiplex PCR. The sample has about 70,000 clones; roughly 85% are singletons. The CDR3 sequence is 14 residues long. The V gene end was trimmed by 3 bases and the J gene end by 6 bases; junction bases not matched to a gene: 8. CDR1 GTSNPN and CDR2 SVGIG come from the germline V gene (reference sequence). Material for sequencing was peripheral blood. The sequence was obtained from a woman aged 60-75 years with acute or convalescent COVID-19. The gene calls are TRBV30 and TRBJ1-2, with 9 bases that match TRBD1. The CDR3 loop is CAWRLDRGMDGYTF. The CDR3 DNA follows: TGTGCCTGGAGGTTGGACAGGGGAATGGATGGCTACACCTTC.